These 18 T cell receptor beta chains share one sample of origin, sequenced in a study of cytomegalovirus exposure and HLA in healthy donors. It was with 60 Vbeta and 13 Jbeta primers that the PCR ran. Profiled with immunoSEQ multiplex PCR; TCRdb holds only in-frame clones, not every one. The sample has tens of thousands of clones, approximately 82% seen once; the top ten hold 2.5% to 3.5%. The sequencing sample was made of PBMCs. All receptors come from a woman between 18 and 29 years old in good health and CMV-seronegative.

This chain uses TRBV19 with TRBJ1-1; D may be TRBD1 (6 bases). Trimming cost V 5 bases and J 3 bases, with 13 bases left between them. This CDR3 region has 14 residues. The V gene's germline CDR1 is LNHDA and CDR2 SQIVND (reference sequence). The DNA of the CDR3 is TGTGCCAGTAGTTTACGCGACAGGTACACTGAAGCTTTCTTT. Residues: CASSLRDRYTEAFF.

The V and J genes are TRBV27 and TRBJ2-7; possible D gene TRBD2, 7 bases. CDR1 and CDR2 (germline): MNHEY, SMNVEV (reference sequence). Trimming took off 4 bases at V and 2 bases at J, with 15 bases between the two ends. The CDR3 is made up of 15 amino acids. The CDR3: CASSWGGGGAYEQYF. The CDR3 nucleotides read TGTGCCAGCAGTTGGGGCGGAGGGGGGGCCTACGAGCAGTACTTC.

The chain uses TRBV5-1 and TRBJ2-3; perhaps TRBD2 as D (5 bases). Trimming removed 5 bases from V and 3 bases from J, with 22 bases in between. The germline CDR1 and CDR2 sequences are SGHRS and YFSETQ. CDR3 length: 17 residues. The CDR3 DNA reads TGCGCCAGCAGTTTCTCCCCCACTCACGGGGAAACAGATACGCAGTATTTT. Protein: CASSFSPTHGETDTQYF.

V gene TRBV10-1 combines with J gene TRBJ2-5; 10 bases line up with TRBD2. J lost 5 bases, V lost 4 bases, and 7 bases had no gene match. CDR3 length equals 15 residues. The germline V gene has CDR1 WNHNN and CDR2 SYGVQD (reference sequence). The chain's CDR3 is CASSAAGGPGETQYF. In DNA, the CDR3 is TGCGCCAGCAGTGCAGCGGGAGGGCCTGGGGAGACCCAGTACTTC.

V is TRBV2 and J is TRBJ1-1; D remains unclear. This CDR3 is built from 13 residues. Trimming left V 6 bases short and J 6 bases short, with 14 bases between. CDR1 SNHLY and CDR2 FYNNEI come from the germline V gene. The CDR3 nucleotides read TGTGCCAGCAGGCGACGGGAAGGAGCTGAAGCTTTCTTT. This gives the protein CASRRREGAEAFF.

V usage is TRBV19 and J usage is TRBJ1-1; no clear D. CDR1 and CDR2 from the germline V gene are LNHDA and SQIVND (reference sequence). This CDR3 is built from 17 residues. Trimming stripped 7 bases from V and 4 bases from J, with 25 bases between. For the CDR3, the DNA is TGTGCCAGTACCCAATCAATGGAGGGAGTTGGAAGCACTGAAGCTTTCTTT. Translated: CASTQSMEGVGSTEAFF.

V gene TRBV6-5 combines with J gene TRBJ2-5; weak D call: TRBD2 (5 bases). V dropped 0 bases and J dropped 5 bases, with 16 bases sitting between them. Germline assignment: CDR1 MNHEY and CDR2 SVGAGI. This CDR3 spans 16 amino acids. The CDR3 coding sequence is TGTGCCAGCAGTTACTCGGCTAGCTCTCATGGGGAGACCCAGTACTTC. It yields the protein CASSYSASSHGETQYF.

This sequence joins TRBV2 and TRBJ2-3; D is possibly TRBD2 (6 bases). V lost 1 base to trimming and J lost 3 bases, with 14 bases between them. Looked up from germline, CDR1 is SNHLY and CDR2 is FYNNEI. The CDR3 runs to 16 residues. The CDR3 DNA follows: TGTGCCAGCAGTGAAGTGCGGGACGAGGGTACAGATACGCAGTATTTT. Residues: CASSEVRDEGTDTQYF. Full variable domain (missing parts from reference TRBV2 and TRBJ2-3): EPEVTQTPSHQVTQMGQEVILRCVPISNHLYFYWYRQILGQKVEFLVSFYNNEISEKSEIFDDQFSVERPDGSNFTLKIRSTKLEDSAMYFCASSEVRDEGTDTQYFGPGTRLTVL.

This rearrangement joins TRBV7-8 to TRBJ2-5; D gene unclear. V lost 2 bases and J lost 1, with 8 bases in between. The CDR3 covers 14 residues. Germline CDR1 is SGHVS and CDR2 is FQNEAQ. The CDR3 DNA is TGTGCCAGCAGCTTAACAGATTCCCAAGAGACCCAGTACTTC. It translates to CASSLTDSQETQYF.

The chain uses TRBV4-1 and TRBJ2-7; possible D gene TRBD2, 5 bases. The CDR3 is 14 residues long. V shed 0 bases and J shed 4 bases, with 10 bases lying between them. CDR1 and CDR2 (germline): MGHRA, YSYEKL. The CDR3 DNA follows: TGCGCCAGCAGCCAAGATCGGTCGGGGTACGAGCAGTACTTC. Encoded protein: CASSQDRSGYEQYF.

This clone turned up a few times. The chain links TRBV2 to TRBJ2-5; TRBD2 might be the D (6 bases). Germline V gene data show CDR1 as SNHLY and CDR2 as FYNNEI. The CDR3 has 13 amino acids. V lost 7 bases, J lost 3 bases, and 12 bases lay in between. CDR3: CASNFGGEETQYF. For the CDR3, the DNA is TGTGCCAGCAATTTCGGGGGAGAAGAGACCCAGTACTTC.

This chain connects TRBV23-1 to TRBJ1-5; tentatively, D is TRBD1 (6 bases). TRBV23-1 is an ORF; its function is uncertain. Trimming cost V 2 bases and J 5 bases, with 13 bases left between them. The CDR3 loop spans 15 amino acids. The CDR3 is CASSQNGGPDQPQHF. Here the CDR3 DNA reads TGCGCCAGCAGTCAAAATGGGGGCCCCGATCAGCCCCAGCATTTT.

This chain joins TRBV28 and TRBJ2-3; D gene ambiguous. Between the trimmed V and J ends, which lost 2 bases and 3 bases, there was a span of 6 bases. This CDR3 region has 13 residues. Germline-derived CDR1 and CDR2 are MDHEN and SYDVKM. The CDR3 sequence is CASSLIGTDTQYF. The DNA of the CDR3 is TGTGCCAGCAGTTTAATCGGTACAGATACGCAGTATTTT.

CDR3 region: CASSLVASGVYEQYF. The CDR3 nucleotides are TGTGCCAGCAGCTTAGTAGCTAGCGGGGTCTACGAGCAGTACTTC. The rearrangement joins TRBV11-2 to TRBJ2-7; 9 nucleotides line up with TRBD2. Trimming took 1 base from V and 3 from J; bases not matched to a gene: 4. This CDR3 has 15 residues. Germline V gene data show CDR1 as SGHAT and CDR2 as FQNNGV. Complete variable domain (other parts from reference TRBV11-2 and TRBJ2-7): EAGVAQSPRYKIIEKRQSVAFWCNPISGHATLYWYQQILGQGPKLLIQFQNNGVVDDSQLPKDRFSAERLKGVDSTLKIQPAKLEDSAVYLCASSLVASGVYEQYFGPGTRLTVT.

This clone occurred a few times. This chain links TRBV19 with TRBJ2-7, with 7 nucleotides matching TRBD1. The V gene's germline CDR1 is LNHDA and CDR2 SQIVND (reference sequence). The ends lost 5 bases at V and 7 bases at J; junction bases unmatched: 14. The CDR3 loop spans 15 amino acids. The CDR3 DNA sequence: TGTGCCAGTAGTCTCTACACAGGGGCCAAAGGGGAGCAGTACTTC. Residues: CASSLYTGAKGEQYF.

Note on this clone: One junction end disagrees with the germline gene, perhaps due to a read error. Other nucleotide sequences in the sample specify the same CDR3. The chain couples TRBV7-3 to TRBJ1-1; 7 positions match TRBD1. The CDR3 runs to 13 residues. Germline V gene lookup returns CDR1 SGHTA and CDR2 FQGTGA. CDR3 DNA sequence: TGTGCCAGCCAGGGGGGTCAATTTGCTGAAGCTTTTTTT. This encodes CASQGGQFAEAFF. Using reference TRBV7-3 and TRBJ1-1 for the parts outside the CDR3, the full variable domain is GAGVSQTPSNKVTEKGKYVELRCDPISGHTALYWYRQSLGQGPEFLIYFQGTGAADDSGLPNDRFFAVRPEGSVSTLKIQRTERGDSAVYLCASQGGQFAEAFFGQGTRLTVV.

The chain carries TRBV27 and TRBJ2-7; D call uncertain. The germline V gene encodes CDR1 MNHEY and CDR2 SMNVEV (reference sequence). Trimming stripped 5 bases from V and 2 bases from J, with 7 bases between. CDR3 length equals 12 residues. The CDR3 loop reads CASSKTTYEQYF. The CDR3 nucleotides read TGTGCCAGCAGTAAAACAACCTACGAGCAGTACTTC.

The chain employs TRBV5-1 and TRBJ2-7; 7 nucleotides align to TRBD1. The CDR3 has 14 residues. Germline V gives CDR1 SGHRS, CDR2 YFSETQ. V lost 0 bases, J lost 2 bases, and 2 bases stayed unmatched. This CDR3 reads CASSLVQGAYEQYF. The CDR3 coding sequence is TGCGCCAGCAGCTTGGTTCAGGGGGCCTACGAGCAGTACTTC. Drawing the rest from reference TRBV5-1 and TRBJ2-7, the complete variable domain is KAGVTQTPRYLIKTRGQQVTLSCSPISGHRSVSWYQQTPGQGLQFLFEYFSETQRNKGNFPGRFSGRQFSNSRSEMNVSTLELGDSALYLCASSLVQGAYEQYFGPGTRLTVT.